This T cell receptor beta chain was observed in a study of CD8+CD57+ T cells in acquired aplastic anemia. About the research overall: Sorted CD4+ and CD8+ cells yielded DNA averaging about 2.9 ug.

Researchers used genomic DNA as the template to profile TCR beta VDJ and CDR3. TCRdb re-called the reads through MiXCR, storing one row per CDR3 protein. The sample lists 250,000 to 350,000 distinct CDR3 sequences; around three fifths were seen once. Study results and limitations: Patients and controls had in common twenty-nine CD8+ CDR3 sequences. With respect to CD8+ Simpson's diversity, patients and controls did not differ significantly.

A word on this clonotype: Its antigen is not known.

The CDR3 consists of 14 residues. Germline V gives CDR1 ENHRY, CDR2 SYGVKD. Between the trimmed V and J ends, which lost 6 bases and 4 bases, there was a span of 12 bases. Those patients picked for sequencing had displayed CD8+CD57+ cell expansion on flow cytometry. Severe acquired aplastic anemia was diagnosed in all patients. Sequencing was carried out using sorted CD4+, CD8+, or CD8+CD57+ T cells (not recorded which) from PBMCs. This sequence joins TRBV10-3 and TRBJ1-4; D unresolved. The origin of this receptor is a human donor with aplastic anemia. The CDR3 sequence is CAISRNGFNEKLFF. In nucleotides, the CDR3 is TGTGCCATCAGCCGGAACGGGTTTAATGAAAAACTGTTTTTT.